This TCR beta chain appears in the sequencing data of a study of cytomegalovirus exposure and HLA in healthy donors. Study outcomes and limitations: Another analysis was done later, and it associated approximately 15,000 TCR beta sequences with HLA alleles at 0.05 false discovery rate. Association of a missense DCLRE1C variant with TCR beta V- and J-gene trimming was reported in a later analysis. TCR association rates varied by HLA locus in a later analysis, with DRB1 highest and HLA-C lowest.

Whereas donors were nominally healthy upon sampling, unrecorded immune exposures were probable. Germline V gene sequence: CDR1 SGHTA, CDR2 FQGNSA. Trimming took 2 bases from V and 6 from J, leaving 11 bases between them. The CDR3 sequence is 14 residues long. A remark on this clone: Its antigen is unknown.

PCR used 60 Vbeta primers and 13 Jbeta primers. The repertoire was sequenced with immunoSEQ multiplex PCR; TCRdb's copy has only in-frame clones and lacks some. The sample yields 200,000 or so clones, 82% seen once. Specimen: PBMCs. The receptor was derived from a boy under 10 years old in good health and CMV-seronegative. The chain uses TRBV7-2 and TRBJ1-5; possibly TRBD1 for D (5 bases). The CDR3 region is CASSLRQQGQPQHF. DNA for the CDR3: TGTGCCAGCAGCTTAAGGCAGCAGGGTCAGCCCCAGCATTTT.